This T cell receptor (beta chain) is drawn from a study of T cells in Graves' hyperthyroidism and ophthalmopathy. General study findings and limits: The majority of expanded thyroid clonotypes above 0.001 also appeared in blood. Patients with ophthalmopathy were separated from those with stable hyperthyroidism by a 13 V-J model.

Note on this clonotype: Its antigen is unknown.

TCR beta CDR3 region amplification was performed from RNA transcripts. The TCR CDR3 first-round RT-PCR relied on the HTBI primer set. TCRdb re-analysed the multiplex PCR reads in MiXCR, keeping a single row per CDR3 protein. This sample has hundreds of thousands of distinct CDR3 sequences, with approximately 24% found just once. Any patient presenting with uncontrolled infection, other autoimmune disease, pregnancy or lactation was left out. Clinical symptoms, serum thyroxine and TRAb, thyroid ultrasound and orbital computed tomography were used for the diagnoses. J gave up 5 bases and V 5 bases, and 9 bases lay outside the gene matches. The CDR3 runs 15 residues.

The source is a woman in her 30s with Graves' ophthalmopathy. Sequencing used blood. The chain uses TRBV12-3 or TRBV12-4 and TRBJ2-5; 9 bases are a match to TRBD1. The CDR3 is CASSARTGDMETQYF. The CDR3 nucleotides are TGTGCCAGCAGTGCCCGGACAGGGGATATGGAGACCCAGTACTTC.